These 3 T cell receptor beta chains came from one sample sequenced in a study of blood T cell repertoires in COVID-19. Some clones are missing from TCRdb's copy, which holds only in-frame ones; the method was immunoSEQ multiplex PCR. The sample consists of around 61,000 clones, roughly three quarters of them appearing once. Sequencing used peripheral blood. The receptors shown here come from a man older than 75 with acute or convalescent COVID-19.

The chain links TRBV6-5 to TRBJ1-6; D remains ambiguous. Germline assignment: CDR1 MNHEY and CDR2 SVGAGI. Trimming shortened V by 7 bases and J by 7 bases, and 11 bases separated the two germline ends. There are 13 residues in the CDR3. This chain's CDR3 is CASMTRSNSPLHF. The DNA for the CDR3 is TGTGCCAGCATGACAAGATCGAATTCACCCCTCCACTTT.

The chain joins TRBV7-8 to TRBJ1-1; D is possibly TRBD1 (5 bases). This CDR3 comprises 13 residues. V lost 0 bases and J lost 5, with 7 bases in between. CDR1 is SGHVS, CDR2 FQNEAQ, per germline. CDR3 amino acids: CASSLAGLTEAFF. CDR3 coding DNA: TGTGCCAGCAGCTTAGCGGGACTTACTGAAGCTTTCTTT. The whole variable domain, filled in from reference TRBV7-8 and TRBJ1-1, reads GAGVSQSPRYKVAKRGQDVALRCDPISGHVSLFWYQQALGQGPEFLTYFQNEAQLDKSGLPSDRFFAERPEGSVSTLKIQRTQQEDSAVYLCASSLAGLTEAFFGQGTRLTVV.

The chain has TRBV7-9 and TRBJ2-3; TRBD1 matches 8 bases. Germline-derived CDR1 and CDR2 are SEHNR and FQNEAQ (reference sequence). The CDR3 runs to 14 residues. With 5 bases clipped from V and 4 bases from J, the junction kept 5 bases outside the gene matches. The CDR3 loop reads CASSRDRGADTQYF. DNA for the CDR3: TGTGCCAGCAGCCGCGACAGGGGCGCAGATACGCAGTATTTT.